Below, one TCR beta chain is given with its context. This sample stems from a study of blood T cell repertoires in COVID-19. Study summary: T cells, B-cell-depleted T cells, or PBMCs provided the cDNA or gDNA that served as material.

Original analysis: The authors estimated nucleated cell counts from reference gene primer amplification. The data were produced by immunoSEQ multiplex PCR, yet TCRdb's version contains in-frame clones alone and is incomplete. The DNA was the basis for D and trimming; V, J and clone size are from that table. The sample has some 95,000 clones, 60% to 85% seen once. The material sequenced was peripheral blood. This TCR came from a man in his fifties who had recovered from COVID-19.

CDR3 DNA: TGTGCCAGCAGCTTAAGTACCCCCCGGACAGGAGGTCCCTACGAGCAGTACTTC. Its protein product is CASSLSTPRTGGPYEQYF. This chain connects TRBV7-6 to TRBJ2-7, with 7 bases aligning to TRBD1. CDR1 SGHVS and CDR2 FNYEAQ come from the germline V gene. The CDR3 is made up of 18 amino acids. The J segment lost 2 bases and the V segment lost 2 bases, leaving 15 bases of the junction unmatched.